The sample holds a few counts of the clone carrying this TCR beta chain. Its antigen is still unknown. The record originates from a study of identical twins. The study, taken as a whole, reports: Modelling underestimated the level of out-of-frame TCR alpha sharing observed in monozygotic twins.

TCRdb re-analysed the 5' RACE reads in MiXCR, keeping a single row per CDR3 protein. The table shows 470,000 or so distinct CDR3 sequences, with approximately 24% occurring only once. Germline V gene data show CDR1 as WNHNN and CDR2 as SYGVQD (reference sequence). The CDR3 spans 13 residues. The V end lost 0 bases, the J end lost 8 bases, and 8 bases lay between the germline ends. The same data also went into a second study, on T cells expressing NK-cell markers.

The sequenced sample was CD4+ T cells sorted from blood. The genes are TRBV10-1 and TRBJ2-1; D is unclear. This clonotype was sampled from a woman younger than 30 in good health. CDR3 DNA sequence: TGCGCCAGCAGTGAGTCATTTCTGTATGAGCAGTTCTTC. Protein: CASSESFLYEQFF.